This T cell receptor beta chain was identified in a study of T cells in Graves' hyperthyroidism and ophthalmopathy. The wider study: Prior to any treatment, at the point of initial diagnosis, peripheral blood was collected. General study results and limits: Ophthalmopathy was distinguished from stable hyperthyroidism by 13 V-J signatures.

This clonotype was counted a few times. Its antigen is as yet unknown. The germline gives CDR1 SGHDT, CDR2 YYEEEE. There are 14 residues in the CDR3. Trimming removed 4 bases at V and 5 bases at J, with 15 bases between. Authors of the study amplified TCR beta CDR3 regions from RNA transcripts. The study used the HTBI primer set for a first-round RT-PCR of the TCR CDR3. TCRdb recomputed calls from the multiplex PCR reads with MiXCR, one row per CDR3 protein. The sample has 650,000 to 850,000 distinct CDR3 sequences; under 20% are singletons. The chain joins TRBV5-6 to TRBJ2-5; D unclear. This TCR derives from a woman in her forties or fifties with Graves' hyperthyroidism that later progressed to Graves' ophthalmopathy. What was sequenced was blood. CDR3 coding DNA: TGTGCCAGCAGCCATACAGCCCGTTATGAGACCCAGTACTTC. The encoded protein is CASSHTARYETQYF.